This TCR beta chain was profiled in a study of PD-1 blockade in classical Hodgkin lymphoma. Study outcomes and limitations: What caused the repertoire differences, perhaps disease activity or prior therapy, remains undefined. Diminished baseline TCR diversity has been reported in newly diagnosed patients relative to healthy donors.

The V gene lost 4 bases and the J gene lost 4 bases, with 17 bases spanning the gap. CDR1 and CDR2 (germline): GTSNPN, SVGIG (reference sequence). The CDR3 covers 15 residues. A word on this clone: Its antigen is as yet unknown.

The time point was: newly diagnosed, previously untreated cHL patient sample. Thawed PBMCs were the source of CD4+ T cells, purified by magnetic negative selection. Untreated, newly diagnosed classical Hodgkin lymphoma PBMCs served for comparison. Clones were sequenced by immunoSEQ multiplex PCR, and TCRdb holds only the in-frame ones, with some missing. Counted here are about 20,000 clones, 80% to 90% occurring once; the ten biggest clones make up 0.25% to 0.3%. The genes are TRBV30 and TRBJ1-5; a weak D match, TRBD1 (5 bases). Material: CD4+ T cells from blood. This clonotype was obtained from a human donor with classical Hodgkin lymphoma. The CDR3 spells CAWTPDGGSNQPQHF. The CDR3 region has the DNA TGTGCCTGGACCCCTGACGGGGGATCAAATCAGCCCCAGCATTTT.